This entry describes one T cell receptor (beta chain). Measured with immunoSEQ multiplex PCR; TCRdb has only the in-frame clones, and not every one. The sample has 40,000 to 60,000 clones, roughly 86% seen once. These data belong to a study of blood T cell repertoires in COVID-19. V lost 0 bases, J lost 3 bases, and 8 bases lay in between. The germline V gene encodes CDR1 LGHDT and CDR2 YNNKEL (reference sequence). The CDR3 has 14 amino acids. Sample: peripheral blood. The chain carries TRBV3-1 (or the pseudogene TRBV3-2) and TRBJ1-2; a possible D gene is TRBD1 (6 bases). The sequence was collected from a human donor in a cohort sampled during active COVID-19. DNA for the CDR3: TGTGCCAGCAGCCAAGAGGGGGCTCACTATGGCTACACCTTC. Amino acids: CASSQEGAHYGYTF.